Each of the 10 T cell receptor beta chains below was sequenced from the same sample in a study of identifying expanded T cells in peripheral blood. Only in-frame clones appear in the TCRdb table, and some are missing; sequencing was by immunoSEQ multiplex PCR. The sample has 85,000 to 95,000 clones; approximately 91% are singletons. Sequenced input: blood. All receptors come from a person aged 18 to 70 in good health.

The chain employs TRBV7-9 and TRBJ1-2, with 12 bases matching TRBD1. The CDR3 covers 15 residues. The V gene end was trimmed by 5 bases and the J gene end by 6 bases; junction bases not matched to a gene: 7. Germline-derived CDR1 and CDR2 are SEHNR and FQNEAQ (reference sequence). The CDR3 is CASSRDRGPIDGYTF. CDR3 DNA: TGTGCCAGCAGCCGGGACAGGGGGCCAATAGATGGCTACACCTTC.

This clone was recorded only once. The chain couples TRBV7-2 to TRBJ2-7; TRBD1 is a possible D gene (6 bases). Germline V gene sequence: CDR1 SGHTA, CDR2 FQGNSA. V was shortened by 5 bases and J by 3 bases, with 14 bases between the two germline ends. The CDR3 loop spans 14 amino acids. The CDR3 loop is CASSIQQGLYEQYF. The DNA of the CDR3 is TGTGCCAGCAGCATTCAACAGGGTCTCTACGAGCAGTACTTC. Full variable domain (rest looked up from reference TRBV7-2 and TRBJ2-7): GAGVSQSPSNKVTEKGKDVELRCDPISGHTALYWYRQSLGQGLEFLIYFQGNSAPDKSGLPSDRFSAERTGGSVSTLTIQRTQQEDSAVYLCASSIQQGLYEQYFGPGTRLTVT.

The chain couples TRBV7-3 to TRBJ2-1; D is unresolved. This CDR3 region has 13 residues. From germline, CDR1 is SGHTA and CDR2 FQGTGA. Trimming pared 3 bases from V and 5 bases from J, leaving 8 bases between. The DNA of the CDR3 is TGTGCCAGCAGCTTGCAGTATAACAATGAGCAGTTCTTC. It specifies CASSLQYNNEQFF.

As for this clone: At one end the junction does not follow the germline gene, possibly because of a read error. This rearrangement joins TRBV28 to TRBJ2-4; weak D call: TRBD1 (6 bases). This CDR3 region has 12 residues. Germline V CDR1 and CDR2: MDHEN, SYDVKM. The CDR3 sequence: CGVRDKINIQYF. In DNA, the CDR3 is TGCGGGGTTCGGGACAAAATAAACATTCAGTACTTC.

This clone is a singleton in its sample. J is TRBJ2-5 and V is TRBV6-6, with D tentatively TRBD2 (6 bases). Germline CDR1 and CDR2: MNHNY and SVGAGI (reference sequence). V was cut by 6 bases and J by 5 bases, with 16 bases left in between. This CDR3 is 14 amino acids long. For the CDR3, the DNA is TGTGCCAGCAGGGGGACTCCCGTCGAGGAGACCCAGTACTTC. Translating it yields CASRGTPVEETQYF.

This clone has a single count. The chain links TRBV28 to TRBJ2-7; 12 bases map to TRBD2. Germline CDR1 reads MDHEN; CDR2 reads SYDVKM. CDR3 length: 15 residues. V shed 7 bases and J 5 bases; nucleotides not matched to a gene: 9. This CDR3 is CASTSLAGGENEQYF. The CDR3 coding sequence is TGTGCCAGCACTTCCCTAGCGGGGGGGGAGAACGAGCAGTACTTC. The variable domain in full, with the rest retrieved from reference TRBV28 and TRBJ2-7, is DVKVTQSSRYLVKRTGEKVFLECVQDMDHENMFWYRQDPGLGLRLIYFSYDVKMKEKGDIPEGYSVSREKKERFSLILESASTNQTSMYLCASTSLAGGENEQYFGPGTRLTVT.

V is TRBV19 and J is TRBJ1-2; 8 bases map to TRBD1. Germline V lookup: CDR1 LNHDA, CDR2 SQIVND (reference sequence). This CDR3 is built from 14 residues. Trimming at V came to 3 bases and at J to 11 bases, leaving 11 bases not matched to a gene. CDR3 nucleotides: TGTGCCAGTAGTATCGATGCAGGGGGCGCAGATTACACCTTC. Amino acid sequence: CASSIDAGGADYTF.

The chain recombines TRBV5-5 with TRBJ1-2; no firm D call. The germline CDR1 and CDR2 sequences are SGHKS and YYEKEE (reference sequence). CDR3 length: 14 residues. The germline V and J ends were trimmed by 0 bases and 2 bases, with 8 bases remaining between them. The CDR3, as DNA: TGTGCCAGCAGCTTGGGGACGGTAAACTATGGCTACACCTTC. Translating gives CASSLGTVNYGYTF.

The chain joins TRBV19 to TRBJ2-1; 8 bases match TRBD2. Germline-derived CDR1 and CDR2 are LNHDA and SQIVND (reference sequence). V gave up 4 bases and J gave up 3 bases; unmatched junction bases: 5. This CDR3 spans 15 amino acids. CDR3 region: CASSRQAGDYNEQFF. The CDR3 DNA sequence: TGTGCCAGTAGTAGACAAGCGGGGGACTACAATGAGCAGTTCTTC.

V usage is TRBV7-9 and J usage is TRBJ2-1; D remains ambiguous. Trimming removed 5 bases from V and 12 bases from J, with 17 bases in between. The CDR3 is 13 amino acids. CDR1 and CDR2 (germline): SEHNR, FQNEAQ (reference sequence). CDR3 in DNA: TGTGCCAGCAGCACCGGCCCTCCCGCCGGGCAGTTCTTC. Residues: CASSTGPPAGQFF.